The 18 T cell receptor beta chains below all came from one sample that was sequenced in a study of T cells in Graves' hyperthyroidism and ophthalmopathy. RNA transcripts were the template for amplifying TCR beta CDR3 regions. When the TCR CDR3 underwent first-round RT-PCR, the HTBI primer set was used. TCRdb reprocessed the multiplex PCR reads with MiXCR, giving one entry per CDR3 protein. Among about 350,000 distinct CDR3 sequences listed, approximately 14% were seen once. Sequencing used blood. Receptor source: a woman aged 40 to 49 with Graves' ophthalmopathy.

The CDR3 region has the DNA TGCGCCAGCCGCCACACCTCCTCCGCACAAGAGACCCAGTACTTC. Its translation is CASRHTSSAQETQYF. This chain links TRBV5-1 with TRBJ2-5; no clear D. The V gene's germline CDR1 is SGHRS and CDR2 YFSETQ. This CDR3 spans 15 amino acids. The V gene lost 7 bases and the J gene lost 2 bases, with 18 bases spanning the gap.

The chain recombines TRBV27 with TRBJ1-3; no clear D gene. V was pared by 5 bases and J by 6 bases, with 14 bases between. Germline V gene data show CDR1 as MNHEY and CDR2 as SMNVEV (reference sequence). The CDR3 runs to 14 residues. Here the CDR3 DNA reads TGTGCCAGCAGTCAATCAGGAGGTGAAAACACCATATATTTT. Translation: CASSQSGGENTIYF.

This clonotype occurred many times. This sequence joins TRBV7-9 and TRBJ1-1, with 7 bases that match TRBD1. V gave up 5 bases and J gave up 4 bases; unmatched junction bases: 10. Germline loops: CDR1 SEHNR, CDR2 FQNEAQ (reference sequence). This CDR3 has 15 amino acids. CDR3 in amino acids: CASSVLGGAGTEAFF. CDR3 coding DNA: TGTGCCAGCAGCGTTCTAGGGGGCGCGGGCACTGAAGCTTTCTTT.

At least ten counts were recorded for this clonotype. The chain is built from TRBV12-3 or TRBV12-4 and TRBJ2-1; 9 bases are a match to TRBD2. The CDR3 is 13 residues long. Unmatched junction bases numbered 4, after V lost 4 bases and J lost 9 bases. This CDR3 reads CASSSGLASEQFF. CDR3 sequence (DNA): TGTGCCAGCAGTTCCGGACTAGCGTCTGAGCAGTTCTTC.

This clonotype was found many times. The CDR3 here is CASSIRRRMNTEAFF. The CDR3 coding sequence is TGTGCCAGTAGTATCCGGCGGCGGATGAACACTGAAGCTTTCTTT. The chain uses TRBV19 and TRBJ1-1, with unresolved D. Germline V CDR1 and CDR2: LNHDA, SQIVND (reference sequence). V lost 3 bases and J lost 0, with 11 bases in between. The CDR3 sequence is 15 residues long.

This clonotype was seen ten or more times. The V gene is TRBV20-1, the J gene TRBJ2-5; TRBD1 aligns across 9 bases. This CDR3 contains 18 residues. The J segment lost 5 bases and the V segment lost 0 bases, leaving 16 bases of the junction unmatched. Germline CDR1 is DFQATT and CDR2 is SNEGSKA (reference sequence). The CDR3 spells CSAREDIGTGSGGETQYF. The CDR3 DNA reads as TGCAGTGCTAGAGAAGATATCGGGACAGGGTCCGGGGGGGAGACCCAGTACTTC.

This clonotype was detected a few times. The chain employs TRBV10-2 and TRBJ2-1; D remains ambiguous. The CDR3 runs to 16 residues. CDR1 WSHSY and CDR2 SAAADI come from the germline V gene. Trimming took off 4 bases at V and 0 bases at J, with 13 bases between the two ends. The CDR3 DNA reads as TGCGCCAGCAGTGGAGCCCTCGTAGGCTCCTACAATGAGCAGTTCTTC. Protein: CASSGALVGSYNEQFF.

The chain is built from TRBV20-1 and TRBJ2-7; 7 bases align to TRBD1. V lost 0 bases to trimming and J lost 5 bases; unmatched junction nucleotides: 13. Germline values: CDR1 DFQATT, CDR2 SNEGSKA (reference sequence). This CDR3 region has 16 residues. For the CDR3, the DNA is TGCAGTGCTAGAGATGTGGGCCAGGGGGTACCCCACGAGCAGTACTTC. Residues: CSARDVGQGVPHEQYF.

This clonotype was detected ten times or more. CDR3 sequence reads: CATSDSNPRSPLNQPQHF. The CDR3 DNA reads TGTGCCACCAGTGATTCCAACCCCCGGAGTCCGCTCAATCAGCCCCAGCATTTT. The V gene is TRBV24-1, the J gene TRBJ1-5; D unclear. Germline V gene lookup returns CDR1 KGHDR and CDR2 SFDVKD. V was trimmed by 2 bases and J by 3 bases, leaving 19 bases between them. The CDR3 length is 18 residues.

This clonotype occurred a few times. With a much larger clone just one base away, this may be a read error. The CDR3 DNA is TGTGCCAGCAGTTTCCGGAGGACTCCACCCCTCCACTTT. Encoded protein: CASSFRRTPPLHF. J is TRBJ1-6 and V is TRBV6-2 or TRBV6-3; D is unclear. Trimming took off 4 bases at V and 11 bases at J, with 12 bases between the two ends. The CDR3 extends over 13 amino acids. Germline V lookup: CDR1 MNHEY, CDR2 SVGEGT.

The V call is TRBV30, the J call TRBJ2-5, with 10 bases fitting TRBD1. Trimming at V came to 2 bases and at J to 1 base, leaving 1 base not matched to a gene. Per germline, CDR1 GTSNPN and CDR2 SVGIG (reference sequence). This CDR3 region has 14 residues. The CDR3 spells CAWSRTGGQETQYF. The CDR3 nucleotides read TGTGCCTGGAGTCGGACAGGGGGCCAAGAGACCCAGTACTTC.

The chain combines TRBV7-9 with TRBJ1-3, with D perhaps matching TRBD1 (5 bases). V lost 4 bases and J lost 3, with 19 bases in between. The CDR3 is 17 residues long. CDR1 is SEHNR, CDR2 FQNEAQ, per germline (reference sequence). This chain's CDR3 is CASSSQGRMIRGNTIYF. CDR3 nucleotides: TGTGCCAGCAGCTCTCAGGGACGGATGATACGTGGAAACACCATATATTTT.

The table lists this clonotype with a few counts. The V and J genes are TRBV10-2 and TRBJ1-1; a possible D gene is TRBD1 (5 bases). CDR1 is WSHSY, CDR2 SAAADI, per germline. The CDR3 extends over 13 amino acids. V was trimmed by 8 bases and J by 1 base, leaving 11 bases between them. The CDR3, as DNA: TGCGCCAGCTCCATGGGGCAGAACACTGAAGCTTTCTTT. It specifies CASSMGQNTEAFF.

In its sample, this clonotype was seen many times. This CDR3 is CASSLRGGASSYEQYF. DNA of the CDR3: TGTGCCAGCAGTTTAAGGGGCGGCGCCAGCTCCTACGAGCAGTACTTC. The chain employs TRBV28 and TRBJ2-7; perhaps TRBD1 as D (5 bases). V dropped 2 bases and J dropped 0 bases, with 14 bases sitting between them. This CDR3 region has 16 residues. Germline V lookup: CDR1 MDHEN, CDR2 SYDVKM.

This clonotype was seen at least ten times. The chain has TRBV20-1 and TRBJ2-1, with 7 bases lining up with TRBD1. Germline V gene lookup returns CDR1 DFQATT and CDR2 SNEGSKA (reference sequence). This CDR3 has 15 amino acids. V shed 4 bases and J 8 bases; nucleotides not matched to a gene: 14. Here the CDR3 reads CSATPSENRGDEQFF. CDR3 coding DNA: TGCAGTGCTACTCCCTCTGAGAACAGGGGTGATGAGCAGTTCTTC.

This clonotype appeared many times. The chain links TRBV27 to TRBJ2-7; possible D gene TRBD2, 6 bases. The germline gives CDR1 MNHEY, CDR2 SMNVEV (reference sequence). This CDR3 contains 15 residues. V lost 4 bases and J lost 6, with 19 bases in between. CDR3 region: CASSWRDGGVSEQYF. CDR3 coding DNA: TGTGCCAGCAGTTGGAGGGATGGCGGGGTCTCCGAGCAGTACTTC.

J is TRBJ2-1 and V is TRBV5-5, with 10 bases lining up with TRBD2. The germline V gene encodes CDR1 SGHKS and CDR2 YYEKEE (reference sequence). The junction had 3 bases not matched to a gene; V was cut back by 2 bases and J by 10 bases. The length of the CDR3 is 13 residues. The CDR3 protein is CASSFGLADEQFF. The DNA for the CDR3 is TGTGCCAGCAGCTTCGGACTAGCGGACGAGCAGTTCTTC.

This clonotype was detected ten times or more. This sequence joins TRBV11-2 and TRBJ1-1, with a tentative D call TRBD1 (5 bases). The V gene lost 1 base and the J gene lost 4 bases, with 19 bases spanning the gap. This CDR3 has 17 residues. The germline V gene encodes CDR1 SGHAT and CDR2 FQNNGV. CDR3 sequence reads: CASSLGVGSGRGTEAFF. For the CDR3, the DNA is TGTGCCAGCAGCTTAGGGGTGGGGTCGGGGCGCGGCACTGAAGCTTTCTTT.